The source of this TCR beta chain is a study of naive and memory T cell subsets. Study-wide findings and caveats: No ground truth validated the naive and memory repertoire findings. Gini index rose across naive, CM, EM and EMRA in CD4 and CD8.

Sequential positive selection took CD4 T cells first, then CD8 T cells. As concerns this clonotype: The antigen is undetermined.

The beta constant-region primer was an equimolar mix of two oligonucleotides covering TRBC1 and TRBC2. Ligation attached a single-stranded oligonucleotide with a 12-nucleotide UMI and the SP2 primer to the cDNA 3' end. TCRdb re-called the UMI-ligation and nested PCR reads with MiXCR, one entry per CDR3 protein. The table lists about 35,000 distinct CDR3 sequences, less than 15% of them singletons. The TCR comes from a human donor in good health. Material for sequencing was effector memory CD4+ T cells from blood. Described subset: effector memory, CD45RA- CD27-.

The DNA for the CDR3 is TGCAGCACTGTTGGGGGTAGCACAGATACGCAGTATTTT. It codes for CSTVGGSTDTQYF. This chain uses TRBV29-1 with TRBJ2-3; the D gene could be TRBD1 or TRBD2 (5 bases each). The length of the CDR3 is 13 residues. V was cut by 8 bases and J by 0 bases, with 12 bases left in between. Germline V gene lookup returns CDR1 SQVTM and CDR2 ANQGSEA.